This T cell receptor (beta chain) was identified during a study of CD8+ T cells in alopecia areata. Background on the study: The percentage of affected scalp area served as the score of severity for treated patients. Findings of the study overall: Tofacitinib did not eliminate many expanded lesional clones from scalp or blood.

Trimming pared 4 bases from V and 1 base from J, leaving 11 bases between. The length of the CDR3 is 14 residues. Germline V lookup: CDR1 SGHDT, CDR2 YYEEEE. cDNA reverse transcribed from extracted RNA served as the sequencing template. The table came from immunoSEQ multiplex PCR; TCRdb's copy has only in-frame clones and leaves some out. The data show approximately 140,000 clones, 85% to 90% seen once. Details on this clone: The antigen is undetermined.

The treatment is: oral pan-JAK inhibitor, 5-10 mg twice daily. Individuals with alopecia areata gave both lesional scalp punch biopsies and peripheral blood for collection. Sorting from PBMCs produced CD4+ and CD8+ T cells. Material: CD8+ T cells sorted from blood, obtained at week 4, from a patient treated with tofacitinib. This chain connects TRBV5-6 to TRBJ1-1; weak D call: TRBD1 (5 bases). The origin of this receptor is a human donor with alopecia areata. CDR3 sequence reads: CASSPWGRNTEAFF. The CDR3 DNA is TGTGCCAGCAGCCCCTGGGGGAGGAACACTGAAGCTTTCTTT.